This record covers a single TCR beta chain. What it recognizes is unknown. Sequenced by immunoSEQ multiplex PCR; TCRdb stores in-frame clones only, minus some. The sample contains more than 15,000 clones, about 88% of which appear only once. The data originate from a study of T cells in localized non-small cell lung cancer. Whole-study results and caveats: Uninvolved adjacent lung showed peak T cell clonality, exceeding tumor. Higher blood T cell density tracked longer overall survival.

There are 13 residues in the CDR3. The germline V gene encodes CDR1 MDHEN and CDR2 SYDVKM. The V gene lost 7 bases and the J gene lost 4 bases, with 10 bases spanning the gap. The source material was peripheral blood, sampled before any cancer treatment. The rearrangement joins TRBV28 to TRBJ2-2, with D possibly being TRBD2 (5 bases). The sequence derives from a man aged 40 to 69 with stage I lung adenocarcinoma. The CDR3 loop is CASKRAGTGELFF. DNA of the CDR3: TGTGCCAGCAAGAGGGCTGGCACCGGGGAGCTGTTTTTT.